This TCR beta chain was captured by sequencing in a study of Tregs in tolerant kidney transplant recipients. Study results and limitations: The small number of patients limits these findings pending further validation. No direct test of biological reproducibility was done here.

Unstimulated Tregs (CD4+CD25+CD127-) and CD4+CD25- non-Tregs were sorted from PBMCs. A note on this clone: What it binds is not known.

Assay: immunoSEQ multiplex PCR; the TCRdb copy retains only in-frame clones and omits some. Of hundreds of thousands of clones in the sample, around 81% were seen once. Germline V CDR1 and CDR2: ENHRY, SYGVKD. Between the trimmed V and J ends, which lost 5 bases and 2 bases, there was a span of 10 bases. CDR3 length equals 14 residues. This clonotype was obtained from a human donor in good health. This sequence joins TRBV10-3 and TRBJ1-5; D perhaps matches TRBD1 (5 bases). Sequenced input: CD4+ T cells from blood. The chain's CDR3 is CAISQGVGNQPQHF. CDR3 sequence (DNA): TGTGCCATCAGTCAAGGGGTAGGCAATCAGCCCCAGCATTTT.